The T cell receptor beta chain described here comes from a study of cytomegalovirus exposure and HLA in healthy donors. The J segment lost 1 base and the V segment lost 8 bases, leaving 4 bases of the junction unmatched. The CDR3 has 14 amino acids. The germline CDR1 and CDR2 sequences are MNHNS and SASEGT. Researchers ran the PCR with 60 Vbeta and 13 Jbeta primers. Method: immunoSEQ multiplex PCR; TCRdb's copy keeps in-frame clones and lacks some. The data show some 120,000 clones, with about four fifths seen just once and around 0.92% held by the top ten. V is TRBV6-1 and J is TRBJ1-4, with 7 bases aligning to TRBD1. The sequencing input was PBMCs. This TCR was recovered from a human donor in good health. The CDR3: CASWNRGTNEKLFF. The CDR3 region has the DNA TGTGCCAGCTGGAACAGGGGAACTAATGAAAAACTGTTTTTT.